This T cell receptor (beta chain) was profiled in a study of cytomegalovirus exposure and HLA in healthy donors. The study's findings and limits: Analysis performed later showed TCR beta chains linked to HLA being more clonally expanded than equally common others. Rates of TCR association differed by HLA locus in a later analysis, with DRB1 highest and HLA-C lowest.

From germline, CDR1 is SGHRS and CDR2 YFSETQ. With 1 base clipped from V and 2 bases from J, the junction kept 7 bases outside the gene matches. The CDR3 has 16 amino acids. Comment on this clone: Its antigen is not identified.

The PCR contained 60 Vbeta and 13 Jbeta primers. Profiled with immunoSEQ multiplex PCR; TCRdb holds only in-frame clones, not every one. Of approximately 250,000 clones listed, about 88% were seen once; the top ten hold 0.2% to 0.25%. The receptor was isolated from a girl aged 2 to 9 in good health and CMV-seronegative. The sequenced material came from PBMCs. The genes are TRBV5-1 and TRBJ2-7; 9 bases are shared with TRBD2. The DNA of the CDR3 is TGCGCCAGCAGCTTGATAGCGGGAGAAGTAGCCTACGAGCAGTACTTC. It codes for CASSLIAGEVAYEQYF.